Listed below are T cell receptor beta chains from one sample, sequenced in a study of blood T cell repertoires in COVID-19. Clones were read by immunoSEQ multiplex PCR, and TCRdb kept only the in-frame ones, dropping some. The sample carries hundreds of thousands of clones, about 86% recorded once. What was sequenced was PBMCs or T cells enriched from blood (not recorded which). These receptors came from a woman aged 40 to 50 with acute COVID-19. Both conserved end residues are part of each CDR3. A D gene is named only where the DNA matches it firmly. Only some rows state a clone size, as once, few, many or a class for expanded clones.

d_call cdr3_length j_call clone_size v_call cdr3_aa cdr3_nt
TRBD1 16 TRBJ2-2 . TRBV5-1 CASSRTGATVRRELFF TGCGCCAGCAGCAGGACAGGGGCCACCGTGCGGAGGGAGCTGTTTTTT
TRBD1 15 TRBJ1-3 once TRBV19 CASSKTGASGNTIYF TGTGCCAGTAGTAAAACAGGGGCCTCTGGAAACACCATATATTTT
. 13 TRBJ2-1 once TRBV18 CASSRAGYNEQFF TGTGCCAGCTCCAGAGCAGGGTACAATGAGCAGTTCTTC
. 13 TRBJ1-2 . TRBV12-3/TRBV12-4 CASRRSGNYGYTF TGTGCCAGCAGGCGCTCGGGAAACTATGGCTACACCTTC
. 15 TRBJ2-1 . TRBV9 CASSVDLGIYNEQFF TGTGCCAGCAGCGTAGACCTTGGCATTTACAATGAGCAGTTCTTC
. 12 TRBJ2-5 . TRBV2 CASSELPGTQYF TGTGCCAGCAGTGAACTCCCGGGGACCCAGTACTTC
. 14 TRBJ2-3 few TRBV9 CASSVAGSTDTQYF TGTGCCAGCAGCGTAGCGGGAAGCACAGATACGCAGTATTTT
TRBD2 14 TRBJ2-1 . TRBV9 CASSATSGYNEQFF TGTGCCAGCAGCGCGACTAGCGGATACAATGAGCAGTTCTTC
. 13 TRBJ1-2 . TRBV5-1 CASSQGEGVGYTF TGCGCCAGCAGCCAAGGAGAGGGAGTTGGCTACACCTTC
. 14 TRBJ1-2 few TRBV5-6 CASSLPGLNYGYTF TGTGCCAGCAGCTTGCCGGGGTTGAACTATGGCTACACCTTC
TRBD2 15 TRBJ2-1 . TRBV5-1 CASSLAGGRGNEQFF TGCGCCAGCAGCTTGGCGGGAGGACGGGGCAATGAGCAGTTCTTC
TRBD2 14 TRBJ2-1 . TRBV7-9 CASSPPGGGNEQFF TGTGCCAGCAGCCCCCCCGGGGGGGGCAATGAGCAGTTCTTC
TRBD2 21 TRBJ2-1 . TRBV3-1/TRBV3-2 CASRPRGGQVQTSGRINEQFF TGTGCCAGCAGACCTCGGGGGGGACAGGTTCAAACTAGCGGGAGGATTAATGAGCAGTTCTTC
TRBD2 18 TRBJ2-5 . TRBV2 CASSTSDGASGSRKTQYF TGTGCCAGCAGTACGTCTGATGGGGCTAGCGGGAGTAGAAAGACCCAGTACTTC
. 12 TRBJ2-7 few TRBV28 CASSRSPYEQYF TGTGCCAGCAGTCGAAGCCCCTACGAGCAGTACTTC
. 15 TRBJ1-3 once TRBV19 CASSGSFARGNTIYF TGTGCCAGTAGTGGTTCGTTCGCGCGTGGAAACACCATATATTTT
. 13 TRBJ1-3 . TRBV19 CASRRSSGNTIYF TGTGCCAGTAGGCGGAGCTCTGGAAACACCATATATTTT
. 18 TRBJ2-7 once TRBV13 CASSRRDLTGTSSYEQYF TGTGCCAGCAGCCGCCGGGATTTGACCGGGACTTCATCCTACGAGCAGTACTTC
TRBD2 15 TRBJ2-3 . TRBV9 CASSTSGTSTDTQYF TGTGCCAGCAGTACCAGCGGGACTAGCACAGATACGCAGTATTTT
. 14 TRBJ1-5 . TRBV2 CASRLDSRNQPQHF TGTGCCAGCAGGTTGGACAGCCGCAATCAGCCCCAGCATTTT
TRBD2 17 TRBJ2-6 . TRBV10-3 CAIGGTSEWAGANVLTF TGTGCCATAGGTGGGACTAGCGAATGGGCTGGGGCCAACGTCCTGACTTTC
TRBD2 16 TRBJ2-2 . TRBV5-1 CASSPGLAGVTGELFF TGCGCCAGCAGCCCAGGACTAGCGGGAGTCACCGGGGAGCTGTTTTTT
TRBD2 17 TRBJ2-3 once TRBV18 CASSPQGLAGGTDTQYF TGTGCCAGCTCACCCCAGGGACTAGCGGGAGGCACAGATACGCAGTATTTT
TRBD1 14 TRBJ2-7 once TRBV18 CASSVGQTPHEQYF TGTGCCAGCTCAGTGGGACAGACCCCTCACGAGCAGTACTTC
. 15 TRBJ2-2 once TRBV5-1 CASSLGGPRTGELFF TGCGCCAGCAGCTTGGGAGGGCCCCGCACCGGGGAGCTGTTTTTT
TRBD1 13 TRBJ1-1 . TRBV29-1 CSVQGQGKTEAFF TGCAGCGTACAGGGACAGGGGAAGACTGAAGCTTTCTTT
. 14 TRBJ2-2 . TRBV7-8 CASSQTVNTGELFF TGTGCCAGCAGCCAGACAGTGAACACCGGGGAGCTGTTTTTT
. 13 TRBJ1-5 . TRBV19 CASSRDKGQPQHF TGTGCCAGTAGTAGGGACAAGGGGCAGCCCCAGCATTTT